The clone carrying this T cell receptor beta chain occurred once. Generated by immunoSEQ multiplex PCR, the TCRdb table keeps only in-frame clones and is missing some. The table shows some 700,000 clones, with 88% occurring only once. The data are from a study of shared T cell receptors in the human thymus. This CDR3 contains 14 residues. V lost 5 bases to trimming and J lost 5 bases; unmatched junction nucleotides: 8. Germline lookup yields CDR1 SGHRS and CDR2 YFSETQ. These data were also filed under a second study, of human thymus T cells. That source notes: Corrective surgery for congenital heart defects was being performed on the healthy Finnish infants who were the donors. Resections removed during corrective heart surgery provided the thymus tissue used. What appeared biased in thymic and blood repertoires was the usage of V and J genes. Overlap was high between thymic repertoires from unrelated individuals, as reported in related research.

The specimen was thymocytes. This receptor was identified in a boy under two years old with a congenital heart defect. This chain joins TRBV5-1 and TRBJ2-5; TRBD1 agrees at 8 bases. CDR3: CASRRTGGRETQYF. CDR3 coding DNA: TGCGCCAGCAGACGAACAGGGGGTCGGGAGACCCAGTACTTC.